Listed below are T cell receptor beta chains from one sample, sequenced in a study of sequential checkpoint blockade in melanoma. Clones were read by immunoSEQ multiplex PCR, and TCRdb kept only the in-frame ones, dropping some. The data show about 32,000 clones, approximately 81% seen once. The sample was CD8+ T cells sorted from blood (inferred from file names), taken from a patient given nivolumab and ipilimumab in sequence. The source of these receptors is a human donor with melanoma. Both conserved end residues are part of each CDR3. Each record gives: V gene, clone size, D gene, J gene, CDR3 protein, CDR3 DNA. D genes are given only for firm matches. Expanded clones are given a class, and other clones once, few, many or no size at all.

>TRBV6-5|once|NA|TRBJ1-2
CASSLSRGVLYGYTF
TGTGCCAGCAGCCTCTCCCGGGGAGTGCTTTATGGCTACACCTTC
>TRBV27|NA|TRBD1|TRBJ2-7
CASSFLGQGSYEQYF
TGTGCCAGCAGTTTCCTAGGACAGGGGTCCTACGAGCAGTACTTC
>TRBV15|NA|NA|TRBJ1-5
CATSGTGTTPYSNQPQHF
TGTGCCACCAGCGGTACCGGGACAACACCTTATAGCAATCAGCCCCAGCATTTT
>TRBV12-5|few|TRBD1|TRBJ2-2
CASVLDRVGTGELFF
TGTGCTAGTGTTCTCGACAGGGTGGGCACCGGGGAGCTGTTTTTT
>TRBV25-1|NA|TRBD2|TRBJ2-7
CASSESGGGYEQYF
TGTGCCAGCAGTGAATCGGGAGGGGGCTACGAGCAGTACTTC
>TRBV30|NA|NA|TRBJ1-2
CAWSVPWLTDLESGYTF
TGTGCCTGGAGTGTACCCTGGCTGACGGATCTGGAGAGTGGCTACACCTTC
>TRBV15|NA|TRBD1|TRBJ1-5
CATSRDSGTGVGNQPQHF
TGTGCCACCAGCAGAGATTCTGGGACAGGGGTTGGCAATCAGCCCCAGCATTTT
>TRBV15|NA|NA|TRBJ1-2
CATSRDSGGGTYGYTF
TGTGCCACCAGCAGAGATTCGGGCGGGGGGACTTATGGCTACACCTTC
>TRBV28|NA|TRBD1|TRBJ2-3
CASSQTGTVPGDTQYF
TGTGCCAGCAGCCAAACCGGGACAGTACCCGGGGATACGCAGTATTTT
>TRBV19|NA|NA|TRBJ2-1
CASSIGRNNEQFF
TGTGCCAGTAGTATTGGGAGAAACAATGAGCAGTTCTTC
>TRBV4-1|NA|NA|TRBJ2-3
CASSQVRVFTDTQYF
TGCGCCAGCAGCCAAGTGAGGGTTTTCACAGATACGCAGTATTTT
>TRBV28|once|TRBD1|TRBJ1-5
CASSARQGKSQPQHF
TGTGCCAGCAGCGCTAGACAGGGGAAGAGTCAGCCCCAGCATTTT
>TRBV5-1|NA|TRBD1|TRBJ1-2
CASSPTGGDGYTF
TGCGCCAGCAGCCCGACAGGGGGCGATGGCTACACCTTC
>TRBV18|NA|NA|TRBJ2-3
CASSPPEGWTRTDTQYF
TGTGCCAGCTCACCACCGGAGGGTTGGACTCGCACAGATACGCAGTATTTT
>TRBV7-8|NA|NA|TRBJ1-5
CASSLEVWTAYSNQPQHF
TGTGCCAGCAGCTTAGAGGTTTGGACAGCCTATAGCAATCAGCCCCAGCATTTT
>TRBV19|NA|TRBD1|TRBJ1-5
CASSGQTGANQPQHF
TGTGCCAGTAGTGGTCAGACAGGGGCAAATCAGCCCCAGCATTTT
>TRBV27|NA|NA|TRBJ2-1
CASSLSSSGDEQFF
TGTGCCAGCAGTTTATCGTCGTCCGGGGATGAGCAGTTCTTC
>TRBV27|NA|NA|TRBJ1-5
CASSFLRQTNQPQHF
TGTGCCAGCAGTTTCCTTCGACAGACCAATCAGCCCCAGCATTTT
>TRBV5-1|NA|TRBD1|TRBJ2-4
CASSLGQGVTKNIQYF
TGCGCCAGCAGCCTAGGACAGGGGGTAACCAAAAACATTCAGTACTTC
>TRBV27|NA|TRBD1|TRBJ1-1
CASSTDRGSDTEAFF
TGTGCCAGCAGTACCGACAGGGGGTCGGACACTGAAGCTTTCTTT
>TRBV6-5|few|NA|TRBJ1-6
CASSYVRGTASPLHF
TGTGCCAGCAGTTACGTCCGGGGTACGGCTTCACCCCTCCACTTT
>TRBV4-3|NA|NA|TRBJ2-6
CASSQEAGANVLTF
TGCGCCAGCAGCCAGGAGGCTGGGGCCAACGTCCTGACTTTC
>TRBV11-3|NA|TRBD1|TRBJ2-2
CASSPDRGNTGELFF
TGTGCCAGCAGCCCCGACAGGGGGAACACCGGGGAGCTGTTTTTT
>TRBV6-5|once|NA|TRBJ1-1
CASSYGRGTEAFF
TGTGCCAGCAGTTACGGGAGGGGGACTGAAGCTTTCTTT
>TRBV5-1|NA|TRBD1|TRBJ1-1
CASSRGQGKIMNTEAFF
TGCGCCAGCAGCCGGGGACAGGGAAAAATCATGAACACTGAAGCTTTCTTT
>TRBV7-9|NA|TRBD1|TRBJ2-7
CASSSHTGQRYYEQYF
TGTGCCAGCAGCTCTCACACGGGACAGAGGTACTACGAGCAGTACTTC
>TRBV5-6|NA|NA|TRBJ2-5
CASSLSQGNEETQYF
TGTGCCAGCAGCTTGTCCCAGGGGAATGAGGAGACCCAGTACTTC
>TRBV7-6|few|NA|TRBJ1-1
CASSLSQGKRTEAFF
TGTGCCAGCAGCTTATCCCAGGGGAAAAGGACTGAAGCTTTCTTT
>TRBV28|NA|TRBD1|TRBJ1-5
CASSYPPGGSNQPQHF
TGTGCCAGCAGTTACCCACCAGGGGGGAGCAATCAGCCCCAGCATTTT
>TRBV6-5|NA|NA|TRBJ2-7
CASRTSPLGEQYF
TGTGCCAGCAGGACTTCCCCCCTAGGCGAGCAGTACTTC
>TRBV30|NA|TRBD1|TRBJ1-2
CAWSVGAGGEGGRYGYTF
TGTGCCTGGAGTGTCGGCGCAGGGGGTGAAGGAGGGCGATATGGCTACACCTTC
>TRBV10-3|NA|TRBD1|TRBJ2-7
CAVWDRGSDEQYF
TGTGCCGTTTGGGACAGGGGAAGCGACGAGCAGTACTTC